This T cell receptor beta chain was documented in a study of sequential checkpoint blockade in melanoma. About the study: First-line arms were nivolumab then ipilimumab, or the reverse, randomized 1:1.

Libraries were prepared by immunoSEQ multiplex PCR; TCRdb keeps only in-frame clonotypes and omits some of them. The data show some 19,000 clones, 70% to 75% seen once. The treatment is: randomized to nivolumab then ipilimumab (arm A) or the reverse (arm B). The sample consisted of CD8+ T cells sorted from blood (inferred from file names), taken from a patient given nivolumab and ipilimumab in sequence. The TCR comes from a human donor with melanoma.

The CDR3 spells CATSRPGTTNTGELFF. The CDR3 DNA reads TGTGCCACCAGCAGACCCGGGACTACGAACACCGGGGAGCTGTTTTTT. The genes are TRBV15 and TRBJ2-2, with 7 bases matching TRBD2. The CDR3 extends over 16 amino acids. Germline V gene lookup returns CDR1 LNHNV and CDR2 YYDKDF (reference sequence). The V segment lost 2 bases and the J segment 0 bases; nucleotides outside the gene matches: 3. Full variable domain (outside the CDR3, taken from reference TRBV15 and TRBJ2-2): DAMVIQNPRYQVTQFGKPVTLSCSQTLNHNVMYWYQQKSSQAPKLLFHYYDKDFNNEADTPDNFQSRRPNTSFCFLDIRSPGLGDTAMYLCATSRPGTTNTGELFFGEGSRLTVL.